This TCR beta chain derives from a study of blood T cell repertoires in COVID-19 (TCRdb year 2020). At the level of the whole study: Collaborator samples came from the United States, Italy and Spain and covered acute and convalescent phases of COVID-19. Subjects who had been exposed to COVID-19, were actively infected with it, or had recovered from it provided the deeply sampled blood TCRbeta repertoires that made up the dataset. Nearly every sample came with metadata listing a de-identified subject ID, COVID-19 status, age in years and sex. The material from the prospective study consisted of cDNA or gDNA derived from T cells, B-cell-depleted T cells, or PBMCs. Where available, HLA class I and class II types were obtained from metadata supplied by the sample provider rather than from assay-based typing. The repertoires were released in a freely available public database intended as a resource for research on the immune response to SARS-CoV-2. Samples were obtained from the ongoing ImmuneRACE study (first 160 participants) and from about 1,300 subjects provided by 6 global collaborators. The full study reports these points: The amount of clinical and demographic metadata varied by source and participant and was provided uncurated.

In Seattle, one collaborating source enrolled patients while the infection was active and tracked those patients longitudinally over the course of disease. Each collaborating institution followed its own protocols to collect whole blood in K2EDTA tubes. Collaborator samples were shipped for TCRbeta analysis as frozen whole blood, isolated PBMCs, or DNA extracted from either sample type. TCRbeta CDR3 regions were amplified from genomic DNA by means of the immunoSEQ Assay, a bias-controlled multiplex PCR. In the source study's methods: The number of nucleated cells in each sample was estimated by amplification of reference gene primers within the assay. To quantify the absolute abundance of each unique TCRbeta CDR3 rearrangement, sequence reads were collapsed and filtered. For each sample, productive Simpson clonality was calculated as the square root of Simpson's diversity index across productive rearrangements. Here the immuneACCESS table is served through TCRdb, limited to in-frame sequences with V and J called. Missing clones are a known gap in these copies; in checked studies unresolved V genes cover under half, and the rest lacks a known reason. From that table come the V and J calls and clone size; the DNA was used to work out D and trimming. In this sample the table shows 200,000 to 300,000 clones, approximately 89% of which occur a single time. Roughly 6.7% of the sample comes from the top ten.

A distance of 16 bases separates the germline ends of V and J, which lose 6 bases and 7 bases respectively. The CDR3 runs 14 amino acids, cysteine and phenylalanine included. Solely the CDR3 DNA is kept, with 42 bases framed from the first base. CDR1 and CDR2 are read off the germline V gene as MDHEN and SYDVKM. Comment on this clone: No cognate antigen has been identified for it. Base-call qualities are not available, and no considerably larger clone is one nucleotide away.

The TCR originated in a woman aged 25 to 39 with COVID-19, enrolled during active disease. Sequences were obtained from peripheral blood. The chain employs TRBV28 and TRBJ2-4, with TRBD2 as a weak D call on 6 bases. CDR3 protein: CASSPLAAPNIQYF. The DNA reads TGTGCCAGCAGCCCCTTAGCGGCCCCCAACATTCAGTACTTC.